The 31 T cell receptor beta chains listed next were all sequenced from one sample in a study of T cell changes during pregnancy in multiple sclerosis. Data came from immunoSEQ multiplex PCR; TCRdb stores just in-frame clones and leaves some out. Altogether around 75,000 clones are present, around 94% being singletons, with the ten largest covering about 0.13%. The sample here was CD4+ T cells from peripheral blood mononuclear cells, taken after pregnancy. The receptors shown here come from a female donor with multiple sclerosis, enrolled in a pregnancy study.

The chain is built from TRBV19 and TRBJ2-1, with 13 bases fitting TRBD2. After removal of 5 bases from V and 4 bases from J, the junction contained 8 bases not matched to a gene. Germline V lookup: CDR1 LNHDA, CDR2 SQIVND (reference sequence). The CDR3 totals 17 residues. CDR3 region: CASSLGTSGTGYNEQFF. The CDR3 nucleotides read TGTGCCAGTAGTCTCGGGACTAGCGGGACAGGTTACAATGAGCAGTTCTTC.

The gene calls are TRBV5-1 and TRBJ1-3; the D is unclear. From germline, CDR1 is SGHRS and CDR2 YFSETQ. Between the trimmed V and J ends, which lost 2 bases and 1 base, there was a span of 13 bases. The CDR3 covers 16 residues. The CDR3 DNA reads TGCGCCAGCAGCTTAGGGCCCGGAGGGTCTGGAAACACCATATATTTT. The encoded protein is CASSLGPGGSGNTIYF.

The rearrangement joins TRBV11-2 to TRBJ2-1; D may be TRBD2 (5 bases). CDR3 size: 15 residues. In germline, CDR1 is SGHAT, CDR2 FQNNGV. Trimming left V 2 bases short and J 12 bases short, with 20 bases between. CDR3 DNA: TGTGCCAGCAGCTTATCGGGGTCAGCGTTGACTCGGCAGTTCTTC. It encodes CASSLSGSALTRQFF.

The V gene is TRBV28, the J gene TRBJ1-5; 8 bases match TRBD1. Trimming took 0 bases from V and 4 from J; bases not matched to a gene: 2. Per the germline V gene, CDR1 is MDHEN and CDR2 is SYDVKM. This CDR3 contains 15 residues. The CDR3 sequence is CASSLWGQENQPQHF. The CDR3 DNA follows: TGTGCCAGCAGTTTATGGGGACAGGAGAATCAGCCCCAGCATTTT.

CDR3 sequence: CASSVAPGGKGRRPNTEAFF. The CDR3 DNA sequence: TGTGCCAGCAGCGTAGCTCCAGGGGGAAAGGGAAGAAGACCGAACACTGAAGCTTTCTTT. The V call is TRBV9, the J call TRBJ1-1; TRBD1 matches at 7 bases. The CDR3 is made up of 20 amino acids. J gave up 1 base and V 0 bases, and 18 bases lay outside the gene matches. Germline V gene lookup returns CDR1 SGDLS and CDR2 YYNGEE.

The chain is built from TRBV19 and TRBJ1-5; the D is unclear. Germline V gene lookup returns CDR1 LNHDA and CDR2 SQIVND (reference sequence). V was shortened by 3 bases and J by 3 bases, with 9 bases between the two germline ends. The CDR3 has 14 residues. CDR3: CASSIGLFNQPQHF. The DNA of the CDR3 is TGTGCCAGTAGTATTGGACTATTCAATCAGCCCCAGCATTTT.

This rearrangement joins TRBV5-6 to TRBJ1-3, with D perhaps matching TRBD1 (5 bases). Trimming shortened V by 4 bases and J by 0 bases, and 11 bases separated the two germline ends. Per the germline V gene, CDR1 is SGHDT and CDR2 is YYEEEE. CDR3 size: 15 residues. CDR3 sequence reads: CASSHWGGSGNTIYF. The CDR3 DNA is TGTGCCAGCAGCCATTGGGGGGGCTCTGGAAACACCATATATTTT. Full variable domain (outside the CDR3, taken from reference TRBV5-6 and TRBJ1-3): DAGVTQSPTHLIKTRGQQVTLRCSPKSGHDTVSWYQQALGQGPQFIFQYYEEEERQRGNFPDRFSGHQFPNYSSELNVNALLLGDSALYLCASSHWGGSGNTIYFGEGSWLTVV.

The V and J genes are TRBV10-3 and TRBJ2-3; no clear D gene. Germline values: CDR1 ENHRY, CDR2 SYGVKD. The CDR3 spans 13 residues. With 4 bases removed from V and 3 bases from J, the gap between germline ends came to 8 bases. CDR3: CAISALFTDTQYF. In nucleotides, the CDR3 is TGTGCCATCAGTGCCCTATTTACAGATACGCAGTATTTT.

The chain carries TRBV30 and TRBJ2-2, with unresolved D. The CDR3 totals 15 residues. V was pared by 0 bases and J by 1 base, with 9 bases between. CDR1 and CDR2 from the germline V gene are GTSNPN and SVGIG (reference sequence). The CDR3 is CAWSVLLQNTGELFF. CDR3 nucleotide sequence: TGTGCCTGGAGTGTACTACTACAGAACACCGGGGAGCTGTTTTTT.

This clone was detected only once. This rearrangement joins TRBV9 to TRBJ2-5, with 8 nucleotides matching TRBD2. The ends lost 4 bases at V and 5 bases at J; junction bases unmatched: 10. This CDR3 is 15 amino acids long. Looked up from germline, CDR1 is SGDLS and CDR2 is YYNGEE. The CDR3 spells CASSPQVKREETQYF. The CDR3 DNA follows: TGTGCCAGCAGCCCGCAGGTGAAGCGGGAGGAGACCCAGTACTTC.

The chain links TRBV7-2 to TRBJ2-3; 8 nucleotides align to TRBD2. V lost 9 bases, J lost 1 base, and 3 bases stayed unmatched. This CDR3 spans 13 amino acids. Germline-derived CDR1 and CDR2 are SGHTA and FQGNSA. CDR3 nucleotides: TGTGCCAGTACGGGGGGGGGCACAGATACGCAGTATTTT. Amino acids: CASTGGGTDTQYF.

This sequence joins TRBV5-5 and TRBJ1-2, with 7 bases matching TRBD1. The V gene end was trimmed by 4 bases and the J gene end by 1 base; junction bases not matched to a gene: 4. Germline V gene lookup returns CDR1 SGHKS and CDR2 YYEKEE (reference sequence). The CDR3 loop spans 14 amino acids. Here the CDR3 reads CASSPTGNNYGYTF. In nucleotides, the CDR3 is TGTGCCAGCAGCCCGACAGGGAATAACTATGGCTACACCTTC.

The chain carries TRBV21-1 and TRBJ2-7; the table's D call, TRBD2, was not checked against the DNA. TRBV21-1 represents a pseudogene. The CDR3 extends over 16 amino acids. The CDR3 sequence is CASIGTSKESSYEQYF. CDR3 DNA: TGTGCCAGCATCGGGACTAGCAAAGAAAGCTCCTACGAGCAGTACTTC.

J is TRBJ2-2 and V is TRBV28; 10 positions agree with TRBD2. The junction had 9 bases not matched to a gene; V was cut back by 5 bases and J by 3 bases. CDR1 and CDR2 (germline): MDHEN, SYDVKM. This CDR3 is built from 17 residues. The chain's CDR3 is CASSLQRGGAYTGELFF. For the CDR3, the DNA is TGTGCCAGCAGTCTCCAGCGGGGGGGGGCGTACACCGGGGAGCTGTTTTTT. The whole variable domain, filled in from reference TRBV28 and TRBJ2-2, reads DVKVTQSSRYLVKRTGEKVFLECVQDMDHENMFWYRQDPGLGLRLIYFSYDVKMKEKGDIPEGYSVSREKKERFSLILESASTNQTSMYLCASSLQRGGAYTGELFFGEGSRLTVL.

The chain employs TRBV28 and TRBJ2-3; D is perhaps TRBD1 (6 bases). Per germline, CDR1 MDHEN and CDR2 SYDVKM. V shed 7 bases and J shed 0 bases, with 20 bases lying between them. The CDR3 has 17 residues. CDR3 sequence reads: CASTTPQGLSSTDTQYF. For the CDR3, the DNA is TGTGCCAGCACCACACCCCAGGGGTTATCTAGCACAGATACGCAGTATTTT.

Only one count was recorded for this clone. The J gene is TRBJ2-7, the V gene TRBV2; D possibly corresponds to TRBD1 (5 bases). Germline V gene sequence: CDR1 SNHLY, CDR2 FYNNEI. CDR3 size: 12 residues. The V gene lost 6 bases and the J gene lost 3 bases, with 9 bases spanning the gap. The CDR3 sequence: CASRIDSYEQYF. For the CDR3, the DNA is TGTGCCAGCAGGATCGACAGCTACGAGCAGTACTTC.

As DNA, the CDR3 is TGTGCCAGCAGCTTGGGACAGCGGTACGAGCAGTACTTC. It translates to CASSLGQRYEQYF. V gene TRBV13 combines with J gene TRBJ2-7, with TRBD1 matching over 7 bases. This CDR3 spans 13 amino acids. Germline CDR1 PRHDT, CDR2 FYEKMQ (reference sequence). Trimming at V came to 3 bases and at J to 4 bases, leaving 3 bases not matched to a gene.

The rearrangement uses TRBV5-1 and TRBJ1-1, with D tentatively TRBD1 (6 bases). The CDR3 loop spans 14 amino acids. The V and J ends lost 3 bases and 0 bases respectively, with 9 bases between them. Germline CDR1 reads SGHRS; CDR2 reads YFSETQ. In DNA form, the CDR3 reads TGCGCCAGCAGCTCAGGGGAGATGAACACTGAAGCTTTCTTT. The encoded protein is CASSSGEMNTEAFF.

This chain joins TRBV5-1 and TRBJ2-2; 8 bases are a match to TRBD2. This CDR3 region has 16 residues. From germline, CDR1 is SGHRS and CDR2 YFSETQ. Germline trimming cut 0 bases from V and 4 bases from J; bases unmatched to any gene: 5. The DNA of the CDR3 is TGCGCCAGCAGCTTGGAAACGGGAGGGCCCACCGGGGAGCTGTTTTTT. Translating it yields CASSLETGGPTGELFF.

This clone has only a few counts. The CDR3 DNA follows: TGTGCCTGGACCGGGGGACAGGGGAGTCGGCAGCCCCAGCATTTT. Protein sequence: CAWTGGQGSRQPQHF. The chain uses TRBV30 and TRBJ1-5; the match to TRBD1 covers 10 bases. Germline loops: CDR1 GTSNPN, CDR2 SVGIG (reference sequence). Germline trimming cut 4 bases from V and 7 bases from J; bases unmatched to any gene: 10. CDR3 length: 15 amino acids.

The V and J genes are TRBV19 and TRBJ1-1; maybe TRBD1 (5 bases). The CDR3 is 13 residues long. CDR1 and CDR2 from the germline V gene are LNHDA and SQIVND (reference sequence). Trimming shortened V by 11 bases and J by 3 bases, and 16 bases separated the two germline ends. The CDR3 region has the DNA TGTGCCGCCGGGAGACAGTCTGACACTGAAGCTTTCTTT. This translates into CAAGRQSDTEAFF.

V usage is TRBV28 and J usage is TRBJ2-1, with 7 bases identical to TRBD2. The germline gives CDR1 MDHEN, CDR2 SYDVKM. The CDR3 runs 14 residues. With 5 bases clipped from V and 6 bases from J, the junction kept 7 bases outside the gene matches. The CDR3 nucleotides are TGTGCCAGCAGTCTTTCCGGGACTATCAATGAGCAGTTCTTC. Protein: CASSLSGTINEQFF.

The rearrangement links TRBV5-1 to TRBJ1-6; the match to TRBD1 covers 8 bases. The trim removed 1 base at V and 7 bases at J, leaving 1 base unmatched. Germline V lookup: CDR1 SGHRS, CDR2 YFSETQ. The CDR3 is 14 amino acids. CDR3 protein: CASSLTGGNSPLHF. CDR3 DNA: TGCGCCAGCAGCTTGACAGGGGGGAATTCACCCCTCCACTTT.

The gene calls are TRBV6-5 and TRBJ2-3; TRBD2 is a possible D gene (7 bases). V shed 3 bases and J shed 7 bases, with 17 bases lying between them. The CDR3 length is 15 residues. Germline V gives CDR1 MNHEY, CDR2 SVGAGI. DNA of the CDR3: TGTGCCAGCAGTTATGGGTCCAGCGGGACAAATACGCAGTATTTT. Its protein product is CASSYGSSGTNTQYF.

This clone has only a few counts. This rearrangement joins TRBV9 to TRBJ1-1; D gene ambiguous. The germline gives CDR1 SGDLS, CDR2 YYNGEE. The CDR3 runs 14 residues. Deletions cut 4 bases from V and 2 bases from J, with 12 bases between. CDR3 coding DNA: TGTGCCAGCAGCCCCACATTGGGCAACACTGAAGCTTTCTTT. Translating it yields CASSPTLGNTEAFF.

The genes are TRBV7-2 and TRBJ2-1; D may be TRBD2 (6 bases). Trimming removed 1 base at V and 0 bases at J, with 10 bases between. Germline V CDR1 and CDR2: SGHTA, FQGNSA. The CDR3 spans 16 residues. The CDR3 DNA reads TGTGCCAGCAGCTTAGTCGCGGGGAACTCCTACAATGAGCAGTTCTTC. The encoded protein is CASSLVAGNSYNEQFF.

The CDR3 nucleotides are TGTGCCATCAAGGGTGACAGGAACTATGGCTACACCTTC. It yields the protein CAIKGDRNYGYTF. V usage is TRBV10-3 and J usage is TRBJ1-2, with D perhaps matching TRBD1 (6 bases). The CDR3 spans 13 residues. Trimming took off 7 bases at V and 2 bases at J, with 11 bases between the two ends. CDR1 is ENHRY and CDR2 is SYGVKD in the germline V gene.

This clone has just one count. V is TRBV5-8 and J is TRBJ1-1; perhaps TRBD1 as D (5 bases). The V end lost 4 bases, the J end lost 5 bases, and 24 bases lay between the germline ends. CDR1 is SGHTS and CDR2 is YDEGEE in the germline V gene. This CDR3 is 17 amino acids long. CDR3 sequence: CASSPLRDSWARTEAFF. CDR3 coding DNA: TGTGCCAGCAGCCCCCTCCGGGACTCCTGGGCTCGGACTGAAGCTTTCTTT.

This clone has just a few counts. CDR3 residues: CSVEESGYEQYF. The CDR3 nucleotides read TGCAGCGTTGAAGAGAGCGGGTACGAGCAGTACTTC. The rearrangement joins TRBV29-1 to TRBJ2-7, with D possibly being TRBD2 (6 bases). CDR3 length: 12 amino acids. Germline lookup yields CDR1 SQVTM and CDR2 ANQGSEA. V was pared by 0 bases and J by 4 bases, with 7 bases between.

The chain joins TRBV5-1 to TRBJ2-4; TRBD1 is a possible D gene (5 bases). Germline V gives CDR1 SGHRS, CDR2 YFSETQ. This CDR3 has 14 residues. Trimming took 2 bases from V and 3 from J, leaving 9 bases between them. The chain's CDR3 is CASSLTRDKNIQYF. The CDR3 coding sequence is TGCGCCAGCAGCTTAACCAGGGACAAAAACATTCAGTACTTC.

The chain uses TRBV5-4 and TRBJ2-1; the match to TRBD2 covers 9 bases. CDR3 length: 15 residues. Germline V gene sequence: CDR1 SGHNT, CDR2 YYREEE (reference sequence). The V and J ends lost 0 bases and 7 bases, in that order; junction bases with no gene match: 5. In DNA form, the CDR3 reads TGTGCCAGCAGCTTGGGCGGGAGGGCCTTTAATGAGCAGTTCTTC. Residues: CASSLGGRAFNEQFF.